Sequencing of this T cell receptor (beta chain) was carried out in a study of blood T cell repertoires in COVID-19 (dated by TCRdb to the early 2020s). Concerning the study at large: Samples covering the acute and convalescent phases of COVID-19 were provided by collaborators in the United States, Italy and Spain. Nearly every sample came with metadata listing a de-identified subject ID, COVID-19 status, age in years and sex. The repertoires were released in a freely available public database intended as a resource for research on the immune response to SARS-CoV-2. The material from the prospective study consisted of cDNA or gDNA derived from T cells, B-cell-depleted T cells, or PBMCs. Where HLA class I and class II types were available, the types were taken from metadata supplied by the sample provider, not from assay-based typing. Samples were obtained from the ongoing ImmuneRACE study (first 160 participants) and from 1,254 subjects provided by 6 global collaborators. Subjects who had been exposed to COVID-19, were actively infected with it, or had recovered from it provided the deeply sampled blood TCRbeta repertoires that made up the dataset. What the study reported, not specific to this receptor: The quantity of clinical and demographic metadata differed by source and by participant and was supplied without curation.

From cysteine to phenylalanine, the CDR3 is 13 amino acids long. Only the CDR3 DNA is retained, 39 bases long and in frame from the first base. Trimming removed 7 bases from V and 2 bases from J, leaving 11 bases between the germline ends. CDR1 MNHEY and CDR2 SVGAGI are derived from the germline V gene. Each collaborating institution followed its own protocols to collect whole blood in K2EDTA tubes. For TCRbeta analysis, collaborators shipped samples in one of three forms: frozen whole blood, isolated PBMCs, or DNA extracted from either of those sample types. The immunoSEQ Assay, a bias-controlled multiplex PCR, was used to amplify TCRbeta CDR3 regions from genomic DNA. On the study's bioinformatics: Nucleated cell counts per sample were estimated from amplification of reference gene primers within the assay. To quantify the absolute abundance of each unique TCRbeta CDR3 rearrangement, sequence reads were collapsed and filtered. For each sample, productive Simpson clonality was calculated as the square root of Simpson's diversity index across productive rearrangements. Imported from immuneACCESS, the table was reduced by TCRdb to in-frame sequences with V and J called. These copies leave out some clones; in studies compared against another copy, an unresolved V gene accounts for under half, and the cause of the remainder is not known. V and J calls and clone size follow that table, whereas D and trimming were derived from the DNA. The sample table shows over 85,000 clones, and approximately 83% are seen once. The ten top clones hold about 2.1% of the sample.

This clone has only one observation. The specificity of this receptor is unknown. Nothing much larger sits one base from this clone, and base qualities are not available. The source is a woman in her 70s with acute or convalescent COVID-19. Sequencing input: peripheral blood. The sequence is built from TRBV6-5 and TRBJ1-2, with TRBD1 tentatively as D gene (6 bases match). Read as DNA, the sequence is TGTGCCAGCATTAAAACAGGGAACTATGGCTACACCTTC. Its translation reads: CASIKTGNYGYTF.